This TCR beta chain was documented in a study of blood T cell repertoires in COVID-19. Measured with immunoSEQ multiplex PCR; TCRdb has only the in-frame clones, and not every one. This sample yields more than 100,000 clones, of which roughly 89% are seen a single time; 3.8% belongs to the top ten. V lost 6 bases to trimming and J lost 3 bases, with 8 bases between them. CDR3 length: 12 residues. Germline loops: CDR1 MNHEY, CDR2 SVGAGI. Sequenced input: peripheral blood. The TCR originated in an older woman with COVID-19, enrolled during active disease. The V call is TRBV6-5, the J call TRBJ2-5, with D perhaps matching TRBD1 (5 bases). This chain's CDR3 is CASRMDKETQYF. Here the CDR3 DNA reads TGTGCCAGCAGGATGGACAAAGAGACCCAGTACTTC.